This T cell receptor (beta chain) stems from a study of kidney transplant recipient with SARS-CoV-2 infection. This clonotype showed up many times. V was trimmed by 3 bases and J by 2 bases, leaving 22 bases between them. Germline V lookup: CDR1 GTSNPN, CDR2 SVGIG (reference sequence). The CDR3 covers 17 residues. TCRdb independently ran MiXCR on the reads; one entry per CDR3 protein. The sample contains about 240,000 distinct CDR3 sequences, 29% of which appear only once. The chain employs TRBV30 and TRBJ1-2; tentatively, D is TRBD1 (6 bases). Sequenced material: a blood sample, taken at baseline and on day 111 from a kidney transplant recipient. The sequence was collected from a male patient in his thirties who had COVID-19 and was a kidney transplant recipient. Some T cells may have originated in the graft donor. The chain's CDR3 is CAWRHRERSTVNYGYTF. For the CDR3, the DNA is TGTGCCTGGAGACACAGGGAGCGATCGACTGTAAACTATGGCTACACCTTC.